These 18 T cell receptor beta chains were sequenced from one sample in a study of OX40 agonist ivuxolimab in advanced cancers. Library method: the immunoSEQ multiplex PCR assay. TCRdb re-hosts the immuneACCESS table, in-frame sequences only. Its copies lack some clones; in the studies checked, an unresolved V gene accounts for under half of them, and the cause for the rest is not known. For this sample the table gives roughly 65,000 clones, of which about four fifths were detected only once. The top ten hold under 3% of the sample. Here the sequenced sample was CD4+ or CD8+ T cells sorted from blood, taken in a trial of the OX40 agonist ivuxolimab. The receptors originated from an adult with an advanced solid tumor such as melanoma, head and neck, liver or kidney cancer.

The J gene is TRBJ1-2, the V gene TRBV6-1, with 7 nucleotides matching TRBD1. The CDR3 runs to 13 residues. CDR1 is MNHNS and CDR2 is SASEGT in the germline V gene. The junction had 8 bases not matched to a gene; V was cut back by 11 bases and J by 2 bases. CDR3 bases: TGTGCCCATACGGGACAGCCAAACTATGGCTACACCTTC. This gives the protein CAHTGQPNYGYTF.

The rearrangement uses TRBV28 and TRBJ2-1; D uncertain. CDR3 length equals 12 residues. Trimming shortened V by 5 bases and J by 3 bases, and 5 bases separated the two germline ends. Germline V lookup: CDR1 MDHEN, CDR2 SYDVKM. The CDR3 loop is CASSTRYNEQFF. In nucleotides, the CDR3 is TGTGCCAGCAGTACCCGCTACAATGAGCAGTTCTTC.

J is TRBJ1-6 and V is TRBV9; 11 bases are shared with TRBD1. In germline, CDR1 is SGDLS, CDR2 YYNGEE. The trim removed 3 bases at V and 9 bases at J, leaving 5 bases unmatched. The CDR3 sequence is 15 residues long. In DNA form, the CDR3 reads TGTGCCAGCAGCGAGCGGACAGGGGGCCCTTCACCCCTCCACTTT. Protein sequence: CASSERTGGPSPLHF. The full variable domain, completed using reference TRBV9 and TRBJ1-6, is DSGVTQTPKHLITATGQRVTLRCSPRSGDLSVYWYQQSLDQGLQFLIQYYNGEERAKGNILERFSAQQFPDLHSELNLSSLELGDSALYFCASSERTGGPSPLHFGNGTRLTVT.

The chain recombines TRBV5-1 with TRBJ1-1, with D uncertain. The CDR3 is 13 amino acids. Trimming took off 1 base at V and 1 base at J, with 5 bases between the two ends. Germline CDR1 is SGHRS and CDR2 is YFSETQ. CDR3 DNA sequence: TGCGCCAGCAGCTTGTACACGAACACTGAAGCTTTCTTT. Translation: CASSLYTNTEAFF. Drawing the rest from reference TRBV5-1 and TRBJ1-1, the complete variable domain is KAGVTQTPRYLIKTRGQQVTLSCSPISGHRSVSWYQQTPGQGLQFLFEYFSETQRNKGNFPGRFSGRQFSNSRSEMNVSTLELGDSALYLCASSLYTNTEAFFGQGTRLTVV.

The rearrangement links TRBV2 to TRBJ2-5; 10 bases match TRBD1. V gave up 5 bases and J gave up 6 bases; unmatched junction bases: 9. Per germline, CDR1 SNHLY and CDR2 FYNNEI. This CDR3 spans 15 amino acids. Here the CDR3 DNA reads TGTGCCAGCAGTCCAAGGACAGGGGGAGGGAAGACCCAGTACTTC. Amino acids: CASSPRTGGGKTQYF. The variable domain in full, with the rest retrieved from reference TRBV2 and TRBJ2-5, is EPEVTQTPSHQVTQMGQEVILRCVPISNHLYFYWYRQILGQKVEFLVSFYNNEISEKSEIFDDQFSVERPDGSNFTLKIRSTKLEDSAMYFCASSPRTGGGKTQYFGPGTRLLVL.

The rearrangement uses TRBV5-1 and TRBJ1-4, with D maybe TRBD1 (5 bases). Per the germline V gene, CDR1 is SGHRS and CDR2 is YFSETQ. V lost 6 bases and J lost 8, with 17 bases in between. This CDR3 has 14 amino acids. CDR3 nucleotide sequence: TGCGCCAGCACTACCGGGGCAGGGAGAGAAAAACTGTTTTTT. This codes for CASTTGAGREKLFF.

J is TRBJ2-6 and V is TRBV27; D call uncertain. Between the trimmed V and J ends, which lost 3 bases and 0 bases, there was a span of 18 bases. This CDR3 region has 19 residues. The germline CDR1 and CDR2 sequences are MNHEY and SMNVEV (reference sequence). Written as DNA, the CDR3 is TGTGCCAGCAGTTTCTCGTTTTCACGAATTGGCTCTGGGGCCAACGTCCTGACTTTC. Protein: CASSFSFSRIGSGANVLTF.

The chain links TRBV27 to TRBJ1-1; 7 positions match TRBD1. The germline V gene encodes CDR1 MNHEY and CDR2 SMNVEV (reference sequence). The CDR3 consists of 15 residues. Trimming at V came to 3 bases and at J to 1 base, leaving 5 bases not matched to a gene. As DNA, the CDR3 is TGTGCCAGCAGTTTGGAGGGGGCGCCGAACACTGAAGCTTTCTTT. Translation: CASSLEGAPNTEAFF.

The V call is TRBV6-1, the J call TRBJ2-7; 8 nucleotides align to TRBD2. Germline CDR1 reads MNHNS; CDR2 reads SASEGT. With 1 base clipped from V and 7 bases from J, the junction kept 3 bases outside the gene matches. CDR3 length equals 13 residues. CDR3 region: CASSEGLAWEQYF. As DNA, the CDR3 is TGTGCCAGCAGTGAAGGACTAGCGTGGGAGCAGTACTTC.

This rearrangement joins TRBV10-3 to TRBJ2-7; D may be TRBD2 (5 bases). The CDR3 runs to 12 residues. V lost 3 bases and J 5 bases, leaving 8 bases between the germline ends. CDR1 is ENHRY, CDR2 SYGVKD, per germline. DNA of the CDR3: TGTGCCATCAGTGATCGAGGGAACGAGCAGTACTTC. This translates into CAISDRGNEQYF.

This clone has a handful of counts. This chain uses TRBV7-2 with TRBJ1-3; TRBD1 agrees at 12 bases. CDR3 length: 17 residues. V lost 5 bases to trimming and J lost 0 bases; unmatched junction nucleotides: 5. CDR1 SGHTA and CDR2 FQGNSA come from the germline V gene. The CDR3 DNA sequence: TGTGCCAGCAGCCGTGGGGGACAGGGGGCCTCTGGAAACACCATATATTTT. It specifies CASSRGGQGASGNTIYF. Based on the CDR3 plus reference TRBV7-2 and TRBJ1-3, the full variable domain is GAGVSQSPSNKVTEKGKDVELRCDPISGHTALYWYRQSLGQGLEFLIYFQGNSAPDKSGLPSDRFSAERTGGSVSTLTIQRTQQEDSAVYLCASSRGGQGASGNTIYFGEGSWLTVV.

This chain links TRBV6-1 with TRBJ2-6, with 10 bases lining up with TRBD2. Germline loops: CDR1 MNHNS, CDR2 SASEGT. This CDR3 spans 15 amino acids. V lost 3 bases to trimming and J lost 11 bases; unmatched junction nucleotides: 7. Here the CDR3 DNA reads TGTGCCAGCAGTGAGGAAGCGGGAGGGCCATACGTCCTGACTTTC. Translating gives CASSEEAGGPYVLTF.

This clone was seen a handful of times. The chain is built from TRBV13 and TRBJ1-5, with D perhaps TRBD1 (6 bases). Trimming stripped 5 bases from V and 3 bases from J, with 11 bases between. Germline V lookup: CDR1 PRHDT, CDR2 FYEKMQ (reference sequence). CDR3 length: 14 residues. CDR3 bases: TGTGCCAGCAGCCTTGGACAGCACAATCAGCCCCAGCATTTT. It codes for CASSLGQHNQPQHF.

The J gene is TRBJ2-2, the V gene TRBV5-1; D possibly corresponds to TRBD2 (6 bases). Germline loops: CDR1 SGHRS, CDR2 YFSETQ. Trimming left V 6 bases short and J 3 bases short, with 15 bases between. The CDR3 runs to 15 residues. The CDR3 spells CASTRGGDDTGELFF. The CDR3 coding sequence is TGCGCCAGCACCCGAGGAGGGGACGACACCGGGGAGCTGTTTTTT.

The V and J genes are TRBV28 and TRBJ1-5; D possibly corresponds to TRBD1 (5 bases). In germline, CDR1 is MDHEN, CDR2 SYDVKM. The CDR3 contains 12 residues. The V gene lost 4 bases and the J gene lost 7 bases, with 8 bases spanning the gap. The chain's CDR3 is CASSSGDQPQHF. The DNA for the CDR3 is TGTGCCAGCAGTTCCGGGGACCAGCCCCAGCATTTT.

This chain uses TRBV27 with TRBJ2-7, with D possibly TRBD2 on 5 matching bases. This CDR3 is 14 amino acids long. V dropped 6 bases and J dropped 6 bases, with 18 bases sitting between them. In germline, CDR1 is MNHEY, CDR2 SMNVEV (reference sequence). The CDR3: CASRQLDSSSEQYF. The CDR3 nucleotides are TGTGCCAGCAGACAACTGGACTCCAGCAGCGAGCAGTACTTC.

CDR3 coding DNA: TGTGCCTGCCGGGACAGGGTGGTAACTAACTATGGCTACACCTTC. It translates to CACRDRVVTNYGYTF. V and J are TRBV30 and TRBJ1-2, with 9 positions matching TRBD1. Per germline, CDR1 GTSNPN and CDR2 SVGIG (reference sequence). This CDR3 is 15 amino acids long. Trimming at V came to 6 bases and at J to 0 bases, leaving 8 bases not matched to a gene.

J is TRBJ1-6 and V is TRBV5-6, with D tentatively TRBD1 (5 bases). CDR1 and CDR2 from the germline V gene are SGHDT and YYEEEE. The CDR3 runs 13 residues. Trimming left V 4 bases short and J 7 bases short, with 9 bases between. The CDR3 bases are TGTGCCAGCAGCCGGGACTCCAATTCACCCCTCCACTTT. Translated: CASSRDSNSPLHF.